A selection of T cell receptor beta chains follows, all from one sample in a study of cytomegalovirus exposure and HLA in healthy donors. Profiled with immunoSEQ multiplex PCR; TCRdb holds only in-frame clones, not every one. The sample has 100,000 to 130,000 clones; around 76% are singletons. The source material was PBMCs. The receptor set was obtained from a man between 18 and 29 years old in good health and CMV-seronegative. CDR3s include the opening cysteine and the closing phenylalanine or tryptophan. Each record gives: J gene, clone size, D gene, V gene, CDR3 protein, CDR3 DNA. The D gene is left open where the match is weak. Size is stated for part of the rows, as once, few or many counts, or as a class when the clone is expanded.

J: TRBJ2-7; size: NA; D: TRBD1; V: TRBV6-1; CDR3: CASSENRGWASSYEQYF; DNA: TGTGCCAGCAGTGAAAACAGGGGGTGGGCCAGCTCCTACGAGCAGTACTTC
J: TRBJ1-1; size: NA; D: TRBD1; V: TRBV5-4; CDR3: CASSLVDRPGGEAFF; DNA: TGTGCCAGCAGCTTAGTTGACCGACCAGGGGGTGAAGCTTTCTTT
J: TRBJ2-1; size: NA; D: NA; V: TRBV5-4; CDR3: CASSPQGGPRQFF; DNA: TGTGCCAGCAGCCCCCAGGGTGGTCCGCGGCAGTTCTTC
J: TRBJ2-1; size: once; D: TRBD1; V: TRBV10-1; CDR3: CASSPGQAYNEQFF; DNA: TGCGCCAGCAGTCCGGGACAGGCATACAATGAGCAGTTCTTC
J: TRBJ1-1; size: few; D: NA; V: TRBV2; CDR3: CASPRGTEAFF; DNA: TGTGCCAGCCCCAGGGGCACTGAAGCTTTCTTT
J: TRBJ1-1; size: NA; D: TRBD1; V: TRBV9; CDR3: CASSVAGQGAVNTEAFF; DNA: TGTGCCAGCAGCGTAGCGGGACAGGGGGCGGTGAACACTGAAGCTTTCTTT
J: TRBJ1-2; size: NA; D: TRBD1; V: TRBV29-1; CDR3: CSVEEKTGLGGYTF; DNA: TGCAGCGTTGAAGAGAAGACAGGGTTGGGTGGCTACACCTTC
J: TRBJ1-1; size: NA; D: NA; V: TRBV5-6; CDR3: CASSTGIFRRRDTEAFF; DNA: TGTGCCAGCAGCACCGGGATTTTTCGAAGACGAGACACTGAAGCTTTCTTT
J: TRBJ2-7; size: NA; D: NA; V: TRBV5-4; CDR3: CASSLGPSEQYF; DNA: TGTGCCAGCAGCTTGGGACCTAGCGAGCAGTACTTC
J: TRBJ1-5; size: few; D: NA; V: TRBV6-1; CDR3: CASSDRNNQPQHF; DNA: TGTGCCAGCAGTGACAGAAACAATCAGCCCCAGCATTTT
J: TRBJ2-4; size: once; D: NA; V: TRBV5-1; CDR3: CASSLDEGIQYF; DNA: TGCGCCAGCAGCTTGGATGAGGGTATTCAGTACTTC
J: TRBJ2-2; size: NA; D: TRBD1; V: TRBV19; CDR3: CASIRTGGTGELFF; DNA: TGTGCCAGTATTAGGACAGGGGGCACCGGGGAGCTGTTTTTT
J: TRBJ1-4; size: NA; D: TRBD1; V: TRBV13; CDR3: CASSNRDRVGEKLFF; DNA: TGTGCCAGCAGCAACCGGGACAGGGTTGGTGAAAAACTGTTTTTT
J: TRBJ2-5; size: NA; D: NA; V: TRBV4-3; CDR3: CASSQDQGPSRTQYF; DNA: TGCGCCAGCAGCCAAGATCAGGGCCCAAGTCGGACCCAGTACTTC
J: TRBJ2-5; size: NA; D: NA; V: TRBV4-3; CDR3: CASSQSPGQHQETQYF; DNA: TGCGCCAGCAGCCAATCCCCGGGACAACACCAAGAGACCCAGTACTTC
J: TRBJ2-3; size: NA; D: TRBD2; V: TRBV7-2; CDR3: CASSTLAGGPSTDTQYF; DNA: TGTGCCAGCAGCACACTAGCGGGGGGGCCAAGCACAGATACGCAGTATTTT
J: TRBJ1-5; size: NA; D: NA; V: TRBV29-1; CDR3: CSVEEELNQPQHF; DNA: TGCAGCGTTGAAGAGGAGTTAAATCAGCCCCAGCATTTT
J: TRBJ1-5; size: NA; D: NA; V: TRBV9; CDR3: CASSAGQRMDQPQHF; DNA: TGTGCCAGCAGCGCTGGACAGAGGATGGACCAGCCCCAGCATTTT
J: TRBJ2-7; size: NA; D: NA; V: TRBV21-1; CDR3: CASSKKGGTGVRDEQYF; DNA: TGTGCCAGCAGCAAAAAAGGGGGGACAGGGGTTCGGGACGAGCAGTACTTC
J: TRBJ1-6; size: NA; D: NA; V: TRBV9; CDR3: CASSVGELVGSPLHF; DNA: TGTGCCAGCAGCGTAGGGGAGCTTGTTGGGTCACCCCTCCACTTT
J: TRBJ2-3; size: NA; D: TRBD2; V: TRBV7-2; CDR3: CASSLDAAGGTDTQYF; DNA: TGTGCCAGCAGCTTAGATGCAGCGGGGGGTACAGATACGCAGTATTTT
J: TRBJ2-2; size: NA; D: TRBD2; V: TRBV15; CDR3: CATSRASGGQGRELFF; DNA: TGTGCCACCAGCAGAGCCAGCGGGGGCCAGGGGAGGGAGCTGTTTTTT
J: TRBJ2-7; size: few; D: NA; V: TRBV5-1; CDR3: CASSPGDIGYEQYF; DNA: TGCGCCAGCAGCCCAGGGGACATCGGGTACGAGCAGTACTTC
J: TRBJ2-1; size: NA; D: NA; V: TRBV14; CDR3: CASSQEGQGHTEHEQFF; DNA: TGTGCCAGCAGCCAAGAGGGGCAAGGACACACAGAGCATGAGCAGTTCTTC
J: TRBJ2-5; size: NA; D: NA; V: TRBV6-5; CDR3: CASSPQAITREQYF; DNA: TGTGCCAGCAGTCCCCAGGCTATCACGAGGGAGCAGTACTTC
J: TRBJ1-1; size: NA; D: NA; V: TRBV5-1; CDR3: CASSPDGLGHTEAFF; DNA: TGCGCCAGCAGCCCGGACGGACTCGGGCACACTGAAGCTTTCTTT
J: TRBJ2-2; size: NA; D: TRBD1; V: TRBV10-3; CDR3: CAISESSGTGDGELFF; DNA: TGTGCCATCAGTGAGTCTTCCGGGACAGGGGACGGGGAGCTGTTTTTT
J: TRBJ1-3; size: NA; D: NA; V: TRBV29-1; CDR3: CSVLASGNTIYF; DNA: TGCAGCGTTCTGGCCTCTGGAAACACCATATATTTT
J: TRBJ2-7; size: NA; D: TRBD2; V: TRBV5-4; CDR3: CASSLRLAGEQYF; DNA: TGTGCCAGCAGCTTGCGACTAGCCGGCGAGCAGTACTTC